Listed below are T cell receptor beta chains from one sample, sequenced in a study of OX40 agonist ivuxolimab in advanced cancers. TCRdb keeps only in-frame clones here, not all; method: immunoSEQ multiplex PCR. The data contain tens of thousands of clones, roughly 84% of them singletons. The sequences come from CD4+ or CD8+ T cells sorted from blood, collected in a trial of the OX40 agonist ivuxolimab. These TCRs come from an adult with an advanced solid tumor such as melanoma, head and neck, liver or kidney cancer. The CDR3 runs from the conserved cysteine through the conserved F or W. The D gene is left open where the match is weak. Clone sizes are given selectively: once, few, many, or a class where the clone is expanded.

>NA|TRBV5-1|TRBJ2-5|NA
TGCGCCAGCAGCGGAGTAGCGCTGGGAGAGGGGACCCAGTACTTC
CASSGVALGEGTQYF
>NA|TRBV28|TRBJ1-2|NA
TGTGCCAGCAGTTTAGGGGGGGGCTCTGGCTATGGCTACACCTTC
CASSLGGGSGYGYTF
>NA|TRBV28|TRBJ2-7|NA
TGTGCCAGCAGTTTAACTGGACAGTCCTACGAGCAGTACTTC
CASSLTGQSYEQYF
>NA|TRBV2|TRBJ2-4|NA
TGTGCCAGCAGTGAATCGGCGGACAAACTCATAGCCAAAAACATTCAGTACTTC
CASSESADKLIAKNIQYF
>NA|TRBV15|TRBJ2-6|NA
TGTGCCACCAGCAGAGCAGGGCAAGGGGCCAACGTCCTGACTTTC
CATSRAGQGANVLTF
>NA|TRBV9|TRBJ1-3|NA
TGTGCCAGCACCCTACGGCCGTACTCTGGAAACACCATATATTTT
CASTLRPYSGNTIYF
>NA|TRBV19|TRBJ2-2|NA
TGTGCCAGTAGTATACCCGGGAAAGGAGGGGGGGAGCTGTTTTTT
CASSIPGKGGGELFF
>NA|TRBV7-2|TRBJ2-5|NA
TGTGCCAGCAGCCGGGGAATGACGGGGCCCCAAGAGACCCAGTACTTC
CASSRGMTGPQETQYF
>TRBD2|TRBV7-3|TRBJ2-2|few
TGTGCCAGCAGCTTAGGGCTAGCGGGGACCGGGGAGCTGTTTTTT
CASSLGLAGTGELFF
>NA|TRBV7-2|TRBJ2-1|NA
TGTGCCAGCAGCTTAGCGCTAAGGCAGGCAAGCTCCTACAATGAGCAGTTCTTC
CASSLALRQASSYNEQFF
>TRBD1|TRBV11-3|TRBJ1-3|NA
TGTGCCAGCAGCTACCTCCCGGACAGGGCTCCCGGAAACACCATATATTTT
CASSYLPDRAPGNTIYF
>NA|TRBV21-1|TRBJ2-1|NA
TGTGCCAGCAGCAAAGAAAGGGCGTCGAGCTACAATGAGCAGTTCTTC
CASSKERASSYNEQFF
>NA|TRBV6-4|TRBJ1-5|NA
TGTGCCAGCAGTGACTCTGGGGGGGGCCAGCCCCAGCATTTT
CASSDSGGGQPQHF
>TRBD2|TRBV7-6|TRBJ2-1|NA
TGTGCCAGCAGCTTGGGGCAATGGACTAGCGGTAAGCAGTTCTTC
CASSLGQWTSGKQFF
>TRBD1|TRBV13|TRBJ1-1|NA
TGTGCCAGCAGCCCGACAGGGGACAACACTGAAGCTTTCTTT
CASSPTGDNTEAFF
>NA|TRBV28|TRBJ1-5|NA
TGTGCCAGCATGGCAGGCGGACAGACATTCAATCAGCCCCAGCATTTT
CASMAGGQTFNQPQHF
>NA|TRBV6-5|TRBJ2-3|NA
TGTGCCCAAGGGGAAGGACAGAGCACAGATACGCAGTATTTT
CAQGEGQSTDTQYF
>NA|TRBV6-5|TRBJ1-5|few
TGTGCCAGCAGCCCTGGGACGGATGAGGATCAGCCCCAGCATTTT
CASSPGTDEDQPQHF
>NA|TRBV29-1|TRBJ1-2|NA
TGCAGCGTTCCCGGTTCAGGGAACTATGGCTACACCTTC
CSVPGSGNYGYTF
>NA|TRBV2|TRBJ2-1|few
TGTGCCAGCAGTGTATCCACGGGAGTTACTGTGAATGAGCAGTTCTTC
CASSVSTGVTVNEQFF
>TRBD1|TRBV6-5|TRBJ2-1|NA
TGTGCCAGCAGTCGATGGGGACAGAGGAATGAGCAGTTCTTC
CASSRWGQRNEQFF
>NA|TRBV11-2|TRBJ1-1|NA
TGTGCCAGCAGCCCCCGGGCGATTGGGCCCAACACTGAAGCTTTCTTT
CASSPRAIGPNTEAFF
>NA|TRBV6-4|TRBJ2-3|NA
TGTGCCAGCAGTGCGGTGGGGGGTAGCACAGATACGCAGTATTTT
CASSAVGGSTDTQYF
>TRBD2|TRBV6-5|TRBJ2-3|NA
TGTGCCAGCAGTCTAGCGGGAGCTGTAGATACGCAGTATTTT
CASSLAGAVDTQYF
>NA|TRBV9|TRBJ2-1|NA
TGTGCCAGCAGCGTAGGGTCAAGTCTCAATGAGCAGTTCTTC
CASSVGSSLNEQFF
>TRBD1|TRBV14|TRBJ2-5|NA
TGTGCCAGCAGCCAAGATCCCCAGGGGGAGCAGTACTTC
CASSQDPQGEQYF
>NA|TRBV28|TRBJ1-5|few
TGTGCCAGCAGTGTACCCAATCAGCCCCAGCATTTT
CASSVPNQPQHF
>NA|TRBV6-5|TRBJ2-5|NA
TGTACAACTATGGGAGTGGGAGAGACCCAGTACTTC
CTTMGVGETQYF
>NA|TRBV7-9|TRBJ2-5|NA
TGTGCCAGCAGCGCTACAGACCCCGGGGGGACCCAGTACTTC
CASSATDPGGTQYF
>TRBD1|TRBV2|TRBJ1-5|NA
TGTGCCAGCAGATACACAACAGGGGAGGTCCCCAGGCATTTT
CASRYTTGEVPRHF
>NA|TRBV4-2|TRBJ1-2|NA
TGTGCCAGCAGCCAAGAGGTTCTCCGCTATGGCTACACCTTC
CASSQEVLRYGYTF
>NA|TRBV5-4|TRBJ1-2|once
TGTGCCAGCAGCTTACGTATAGGGGGGGTTGGCTACACCTTC
CASSLRIGGVGYTF
>TRBD1|TRBV6-5|TRBJ1-2|NA
TGTGCCAGCAGCCAGGGGGGGGCAGCTGGCTACACCTTC
CASSQGGAAGYTF
>NA|TRBV6-1|TRBJ1-2|NA
TGTGCCAGCAGTCGCTATTGGGAGGGGTATGGCTACACCTTC
CASSRYWEGYGYTF
>NA|TRBV27|TRBJ1-1|NA
TGTGCCAGCAGTCTTAGGACCGCTCGGGGCACTGAAGCTTTCTTT
CASSLRTARGTEAFF
>NA|TRBV11-3|TRBJ2-7|NA
TGTGCCAGCAGCTTGGCCGGACAAGAAGGCTACGAGCAGTACTTC
CASSLAGQEGYEQYF
>NA|TRBV28|TRBJ1-2|few
TGTGCCAGCTCCAGTTCCCCCTTAAACTATGGCTACACCTTC
CASSSSPLNYGYTF
>NA|TRBV21-1|TRBJ2-7|NA
TGTGCCAGCAGCAAAGCGGGCGGGAGCGTATACGAGCAGTACTTC
CASSKAGGSVYEQYF
>NA|TRBV7-8|TRBJ1-1|few
TGTGCCAGCATCGCCGGTCGTAACACTGAAGCTTTCTTT
CASIAGRNTEAFF
>TRBD1|TRBV4-2|TRBJ1-1|NA
TGTGCCAGCAGCTTTACGGACAGGGTTAACACTGAAGCTTTCTTT
CASSFTDRVNTEAFF
>NA|TRBV13|TRBJ1-3|NA
TGTGCCAGCAGCGGACGGACGAGCTCTGGAAACACCATATATTTT
CASSGRTSSGNTIYF
>NA|TRBV7-2|TRBJ1-2|NA
TGTGCCAGCAGCTTATCGGACAGAAACTATGGCTACACCTTC
CASSLSDRNYGYTF
>NA|TRBV5-6|TRBJ1-2|NA
TGTGCCAGCAGCGGCGGCCCCTATGGCTACACCTTC
CASSGGPYGYTF
>TRBD1|TRBV28|TRBJ2-1|NA
TGTGCCAGCAGTCCAAGGACAGGGACCAAAAGCTCCTACAATGAGCAGTTCTTC
CASSPRTGTKSSYNEQFF
>NA|TRBV5-1|TRBJ2-7|few
TGCGCCAGCAGCTTACTTCCGAACAGGAACTACGAGCAGTACTTC
CASSLLPNRNYEQYF
>NA|TRBV5-1|TRBJ1-1|NA
TGCGCCAGCAGCTTAAATGCAGAGAACACTGAAGCTTTCTTT
CASSLNAENTEAFF
>TRBD1|TRBV6-5|TRBJ2-7|NA
TGTGCCAGCAGTAAGGGACAGGGGATAGTTGGCGAGCAGTACTTC
CASSKGQGIVGEQYF
>NA|TRBV28|TRBJ2-5|NA
TGTGCCAGCAGTTTCCGCGGGCCTGCGGAGACCCAGTACTTC
CASSFRGPAETQYF
>TRBD2|TRBV7-2|TRBJ2-3|NA
TGTGCCAGCAGCCGGACTAGCGGGGGGGCTCGCGCAGATACGCAGTATTTT
CASSRTSGGARADTQYF
>TRBD1|TRBV7-2|TRBJ2-1|NA
TGTGCCAGCAGCCAGGACAGGGGGCTTGGGTATGAGCAGTTCTTC
CASSQDRGLGYEQFF
>TRBD1|TRBV19|TRBJ1-2|NA
TGTGCCAGTTATACCGGGACAGGGGACTATGGCTACACCTTC
CASYTGTGDYGYTF
>NA|TRBV7-8|TRBJ1-5|NA
TGTGCCAGCAGCTTAGGCAGGGTGGGCAATCAGCCCCAGCATTTT
CASSLGRVGNQPQHF
>NA|TRBV7-2|TRBJ1-2|NA
TGTGCCAGCAGCAAAGACCCGGCCTATGGCTACACCTTC
CASSKDPAYGYTF
>TRBD1|TRBV4-3|TRBJ2-2|NA
TGCGCCAGCAGCCAAGTTTGGCAGGGGGCCGCCCCCGGGGAGCTGTTTTTT
CASSQVWQGAAPGELFF